The next 9 T cell receptor beta chains were all read from a single sample in a study of blood T cells in healthy people across ages. Then a second PCR, running about 7 to 11 cycles, was carried out with a sample-barcoded 5' primer and a J-beta primer mix. TCRdb processed the 5' RACE reads anew with MiXCR; each CDR3 protein has one entry. The sample includes some 560,000 distinct CDR3 sequences, about 27% of them seen just once. This sample was also put to use in a study of T cells of mothers and their children.

The specimen sequenced was blood. The receptors stem from a boy aged 2 to 10 in good health.

The gene calls are TRBV2 and TRBJ1-1; weak D call: TRBD1 (6 bases). V lost 7 bases and J 4 bases, leaving 16 bases between the germline ends. CDR1 is SNHLY and CDR2 is FYNNEI in the germline V gene. The CDR3 runs 14 residues. This chain's CDR3 is CASTQGGGSTEAFF. CDR3 bases: TGTGCCAGCACCCAAGGGGGGGGTTCCACTGAAGCTTTCTTT.

The chain combines TRBV7-2 with TRBJ2-5; D remains unclear. The tail of the sequence fits TRBJ2-1 better, so the J call may be wrong. Per germline, CDR1 SGHTA and CDR2 FQGNSA. The CDR3 loop spans 14 amino acids. The CDR3 region has the DNA TGTGCCAGCAGCTCGTTCGTCCTTGGGGATGAGCAGTTCTTC. Its translation is CASSSFVLGDEQFF.

The V and J genes are TRBV3-1 and TRBJ1-3, with no clear D. Trimming left V 2 bases short and J 0 bases short, with 11 bases between. CDR3 length: 16 amino acids. The V gene's germline CDR1 is LGHDT and CDR2 YNNKEL (reference sequence). CDR3 DNA: TGTGCCAGCAGCCAACCCGGACCGATCTCTGGAAACACCATATATTTT. Translation: CASSQPGPISGNTIYF.

This clonotype was picked up a small number of times. V usage is TRBV28 and J usage is TRBJ1-1; no definite D call. The CDR3 runs to 14 residues. Germline V gives CDR1 MDHEN, CDR2 SYDVKM. Trimming pared 6 bases from V and 0 bases from J, leaving 11 bases between. CDR3 loop: CASRTGGVNTEAFF. For the CDR3, the DNA is TGTGCCAGCAGGACGGGAGGCGTGAACACTGAAGCTTTCTTT.

The V call is TRBV29-1, the J call TRBJ2-7; 11 bases agree with TRBD1. CDR1 and CDR2 (germline): SQVTM, ANQGSEA. CDR3 length: 13 residues. Trimming at V came to 5 bases and at J to 3 bases, leaving 3 bases not matched to a gene. In DNA form, the CDR3 reads TGCAGCGTTAGGACAGGGGGCAACTACGAGCAGTACTTC. Encoded protein: CSVRTGGNYEQYF.

This clonotype showed up just a few times. V usage is TRBV11-2 and J usage is TRBJ1-2; D call uncertain. This CDR3 is built from 16 residues. The germline V and J ends were trimmed by 5 bases and 0 bases, with 16 bases remaining between them. Germline V gene sequence: CDR1 SGHAT, CDR2 FQNNGV. The CDR3 protein is CASSPSNKGSNYGYTF. The CDR3 region has the DNA TGTGCCAGCAGCCCCTCAAACAAGGGTTCTAACTATGGCTACACCTTC.

The rearrangement links TRBV6-2 or TRBV6-3 to TRBJ2-7, with 8 bases aligning to TRBD2. The length of the CDR3 is 12 residues. V lost 4 bases, J lost 11 bases, and 7 bases stayed unmatched. Per germline, CDR1 MNHEY and CDR2 SVGEGT. Here the CDR3 reads CASSSDSGGEYF. The DNA for the CDR3 is TGTGCCAGCAGTTCTGACTCGGGAGGGGAGTACTTC.

V and J are TRBV3-1 and TRBJ2-7; no definite D call. V was shortened by 0 bases and J by 2 bases, with 11 bases between the two germline ends. Germline CDR1 is LGHDT and CDR2 is YNNKEL (reference sequence). There are 15 residues in the CDR3. CDR3 nucleotides: TGTGCCAGCAGCCAAGAAGTAGCCGTGGCCTACGAGCAGTACTTC. Protein sequence: CASSQEVAVAYEQYF.

The rearrangement links TRBV29-1 to TRBJ2-2; D uncertain. Germline-derived CDR1 and CDR2 are SQVTM and ANQGSEA. With 4 bases removed from V and 3 bases from J, the gap between germline ends came to 9 bases. This CDR3 is 13 amino acids long. The CDR3 region is CSVGAPYTGELFF. CDR3 nucleotides: TGCAGCGTTGGGGCCCCATACACCGGGGAGCTGTTTTTT.